This T cell receptor beta chain was observed in a study of T cell responses to AZD1222 COVID-19 vaccine. Assay: immunoSEQ multiplex PCR; the TCRdb copy retains only in-frame clones and omits some. The sample carries 90,000 to 120,000 clones, around 94% recorded once. Germline trimming cut 4 bases from V and 5 bases from J; bases unmatched to any gene: 15. The CDR3 loop spans 19 amino acids. Germline CDR1 reads LGHNA; CDR2 reads YSLEER. The chain carries TRBV4-3 and TRBJ2-3, with TRBD2 matching over 13 bases. The source is an adult in good health. Specimen: peripheral blood, collected on day 0 of AZD1222 vaccination. Written as DNA, the CDR3 is TGCGCCAGCAGCCCCTCGCGGTCACTAGCGGGGGGGGCCATAGATACGCAGTATTTT. Its protein is CASSPSRSLAGGAIDTQYF.